The 20 T cell receptor beta chains given below trace back to one sample, sequenced in a study of control samples from healthy donors and cancer patients. Assay used: immunoSEQ multiplex PCR; TCRdb lists only in-frame clones, some missing. The table has about 220,000 clones, 85% to 95% seen once; the top ten hold about 1.6%. Sequenced input: blood. Every receptor here comes from a man aged 45-60 years in good health.

The chain recombines TRBV28 with TRBJ1-2; 7 bases fit TRBD1. Trimming took 8 bases from V and 2 from J; bases not matched to a gene: 17. CDR3 length equals 17 residues. Germline-derived CDR1 and CDR2 are MDHEN and SYDVKM. The CDR3 region is CASFHIGGRGDNYGYTF. In DNA, the CDR3 is TGTGCCAGCTTTCACATCGGGGGCAGGGGGGACAACTATGGCTACACCTTC.

The rearrangement links TRBV29-1 to TRBJ2-1, with 12 nucleotides matching TRBD2. The CDR3 has 12 amino acids. V lost 6 bases to trimming and J lost 9 bases; unmatched junction nucleotides: 3. Germline V gene sequence: CDR1 SQVTM, CDR2 ANQGSEA. The CDR3 DNA reads as TGCAGCGTGAGACTAGCGGGGGTTGAGCAGTTCTTC. Protein product: CSVRLAGVEQFF.

The J gene is TRBJ1-2, the V gene TRBV28; D remains unclear. The CDR3 consists of 12 residues. CDR1 is MDHEN and CDR2 is SYDVKM in the germline V gene. Trimming removed 10 bases from V and 7 bases from J, with 16 bases in between. In DNA, the CDR3 is TGTGCCACCGAACCGGGGTCAGGTGGCTACACCTTC. Protein product: CATEPGSGGYTF.

This chain joins TRBV7-2 and TRBJ2-3; 8 nucleotides agree with TRBD2. Trimming took 1 base from V and 2 from J; bases not matched to a gene: 11. CDR1 is SGHTA and CDR2 is FQGNSA in the germline V gene. The CDR3 runs 18 residues. Written as DNA, the CDR3 is TGTGCCAGCAGCTTAGGCCCCCCTCAAGCGGGGGTCACAGATACGCAGTATTTT. Protein sequence: CASSLGPPQAGVTDTQYF.

The V gene is TRBV6-6, the J gene TRBJ1-4, with D possibly being TRBD1 (6 bases). The V gene lost 5 bases and the J gene lost 5 bases, with 12 bases spanning the gap. Germline CDR1 MNHNY, CDR2 SVGAGI (reference sequence). The CDR3 consists of 14 residues. This CDR3 reads CASSTQGGNEKLFF. The CDR3 DNA reads as TGTGCCAGCAGTACACAGGGTGGAAATGAAAAACTGTTTTTT.

V is TRBV30 and J is TRBJ2-1, with TRBD2 as a possible D gene (5 bases). The germline CDR1 and CDR2 sequences are GTSNPN and SVGIG (reference sequence). Trimming pared 7 bases from V and 5 bases from J, leaving 6 bases between. This CDR3 spans 10 amino acids. The CDR3 DNA is TGTGCCTACGGGAACAATGAGCAGTTCTTC. Its translation: CAYGNNEQFF. The full variable domain, in which reference TRBV30 and TRBJ2-1 provide the parts outside the CDR3, is SQTIHQWPATLVQPVGSPLSLECTVEGTSNPNLYWYRQAAGRGLQLLFYSVGIGQISSEVPQNLSASRPQDRQFILSSKKLLLSDSGFYLCAYGNNEQFFGPGTRLTVL.

J is TRBJ1-1 and V is TRBV5-6; the D gene is possibly TRBD1 (6 bases). Per germline, CDR1 SGHDT and CDR2 YYEEEE. The V gene lost 7 bases and the J gene lost 3 bases, with 10 bases spanning the gap. This CDR3 region has 12 residues. This CDR3 reads CASLGGDTEAFF. CDR3 bases: TGTGCCAGCCTAGGGGGGGACACTGAAGCTTTCTTT.

As concerns this clone: Distinct nucleotide sequences in the sample also encode this CDR3. The rearrangement links TRBV18 to TRBJ2-5; possibly TRBD1 for D (5 bases). This CDR3 comprises 13 residues. CDR1 and CDR2 from the germline V gene are KGHSH and LQKENI. V was trimmed by 3 bases and J by 5 bases, leaving 10 bases between them. The CDR3: CASSPSGSETQYF. CDR3 coding DNA: TGTGCCAGCTCACCCTCAGGGTCCGAGACCCAGTACTTC.

This clone was found once. As DNA, the CDR3 is TGTGCCAGTAGTATGGGACAGGGAGGGTATCAGCCCCAGCATTTT. Translating it yields CASSMGQGGYQPQHF. The rearrangement joins TRBV19 to TRBJ1-5; TRBD1 matches at 9 bases. Germline V gives CDR1 LNHDA, CDR2 SQIVND (reference sequence). The CDR3 runs 15 residues. J lost 5 bases, V lost 3 bases, and 5 bases had no gene match.

The gene calls are TRBV18 and TRBJ1-5; D unresolved. The CDR3 contains 13 residues. Between the trimmed V and J ends, which lost 3 bases and 4 bases, there was a span of 7 bases. Per the germline V gene, CDR1 is KGHSH and CDR2 is LQKENI. In DNA form, the CDR3 reads TGTGCCAGCTCACCCGGGTTGAATCAGCCCCAGCATTTT. Its protein product is CASSPGLNQPQHF.

The CDR3 DNA sequence: TGTGCCAGCAGCTTAGGGGCTCAGGTGGATCAGCCCCAGCATTTT. Its protein product is CASSLGAQVDQPQHF. The gene calls are TRBV7-8 and TRBJ1-5; D is ambiguous. The CDR3 contains 15 residues. The ends were cut back, 1 base at V and 5 bases at J, with 12 bases in the middle. Germline lookup yields CDR1 SGHVS and CDR2 FQNEAQ.

V gene TRBV7-2 combines with J gene TRBJ1-5; D uncertain. Trimming shortened V by 1 base and J by 6 bases, and 7 bases separated the two germline ends. The V gene's germline CDR1 is SGHTA and CDR2 FQGNSA. The CDR3 loop spans 13 amino acids. The CDR3 is CASSLELPQPQHF. Written as DNA, the CDR3 is TGTGCCAGCAGCTTAGAGCTTCCTCAGCCCCAGCATTTT.

The genes are TRBV18 and TRBJ1-4; D gene uncertain. V lost 5 bases to trimming and J lost 0 bases, with 19 bases between them. CDR1 and CDR2 (germline): KGHSH, LQKENI. This CDR3 is 18 amino acids long. Written as DNA, the CDR3 is TGTGCCAGCTCAGAAATGTCAGCCCCTATTGCAACTAATGAAAAACTGTTTTTT. Amino acid sequence: CASSEMSAPIATNEKLFF.

The J gene is TRBJ1-1, the V gene TRBV28; the D gene is possibly TRBD1 (6 bases). This CDR3 comprises 16 residues. The V gene's germline CDR1 is MDHEN and CDR2 SYDVKM. Trimming stripped 6 bases from V and 3 bases from J, with 20 bases between. In DNA, the CDR3 is TGTGCCAGCAGGGACATAGGGAGGGGGGGGTACACTGAAGCTTTCTTT. Encoded protein: CASRDIGRGGYTEAFF.

The rearrangement joins TRBV11-2 to TRBJ2-5, with D possibly being TRBD1 (7 bases). The CDR3 length is 16 residues. V gave up 5 bases and J gave up 0 bases, with 16 bases separating them. Germline CDR1 is SGHAT and CDR2 is FQNNGV. The CDR3 protein is CASSPYGGTDQETQYF. CDR3 in DNA: TGTGCCAGCAGCCCCTATGGGGGGACAGACCAAGAGACCCAGTACTTC.

CDR3 DNA sequence: TGTGCCACCAGCAGAGGAGGGACAGGGAATCAGCCCCAGCATTTT. Translating gives CATSRGGTGNQPQHF. The chain combines TRBV15 with TRBJ1-5, with 9 bases aligning to TRBD1. Germline V gene data show CDR1 as LNHNV and CDR2 as YYDKDF (reference sequence). J lost 4 bases, V lost 1 base, and 2 bases had no gene match. CDR3 size: 15 residues.

The V call is TRBV30, the J call TRBJ1-1; the D is unclear. The CDR3 covers 11 residues. CDR1 and CDR2 (germline): GTSNPN, SVGIG (reference sequence). V was clipped by 2 bases and J by 6 bases, with 7 bases between them. The CDR3 here is CAWSRGPEAFF. The CDR3 bases are TGTGCCTGGAGTCGCGGACCTGAAGCTTTCTTT.

The J gene is TRBJ1-1, the V gene TRBV19, with D perhaps matching TRBD1 (5 bases). The CDR3 extends over 11 amino acids. V dropped 6 bases and J dropped 6 bases, with 8 bases sitting between them. The V gene's germline CDR1 is LNHDA and CDR2 SQIVND (reference sequence). CDR3 region: CASREGPEAFF. The CDR3 DNA reads TGTGCCAGTAGGGAGGGACCTGAAGCTTTCTTT.

The chain joins TRBV5-1 to TRBJ1-1; D remains unclear. The CDR3 is 13 amino acids. CDR1 is SGHRS and CDR2 is YFSETQ in the germline V gene. V lost 6 bases and J lost 0, with 9 bases in between. In DNA form, the CDR3 reads TGCGCCAGCAAGCTTTTGATGAACACTGAAGCTTTCTTT. Protein product: CASKLLMNTEAFF.

J is TRBJ1-2 and V is TRBV19; D not resolved. The germline gives CDR1 LNHDA, CDR2 SQIVND (reference sequence). V lost 3 bases to trimming and J lost 7 bases, with 15 bases between them. The CDR3 is 14 residues long. In nucleotides, the CDR3 is TGTGCCAGTAGTATTCATTTGTCGTATTCTGGCTACACCTTC. Its protein product is CASSIHLSYSGYTF.